A single sample is the source of the 17 T cell receptor beta chains below, sequenced in a study of a mutant IDH1 vaccine in newly diagnosed glioma. Here immunoSEQ multiplex PCR was the method, and the copy in TCRdb shows in-frame clones only, minus some. Found here are roughly 11,000 clones, 87% of them singletons; the top ten hold 5.5% to 6%. Their antigen targets remain unknown. Time point: week 5, during vaccination. Each dose delivered 300 ug of mutant IDH1 20-mer peptide subcutaneously with imiquimod. The input for sequencing was PBMCs, taken from a glioma patient whose treatment included an IDH1 peptide vaccine. These receptors all stem from a woman aged 40 to 50 with glioma. Some clones in this sample may be carry-over from other donors' samples.

This chain uses TRBV2 with TRBJ2-5; D is ambiguous. The ends were cut back, 4 bases at V and 5 bases at J, with 11 bases in the middle. The CDR3 contains 13 residues. Germline-derived CDR1 and CDR2 are SNHLY and FYNNEI. The DNA for the CDR3 is TGTGCCAGCAGTGCCGGCAGCTGGGAGACCCAGTACTTC. Its translation: CASSAGSWETQYF.

V gene TRBV7-9 combines with J gene TRBJ1-6; 9 bases are a match to TRBD1. The junction had 7 bases not matched to a gene; V was cut back by 6 bases and J by 10 bases. The CDR3 length is 14 residues. Germline V gene data show CDR1 as SEHNR and CDR2 as FQNEAQ (reference sequence). The CDR3 DNA reads as TGTGCCAGCAGAACCACAGGGGGCAGGTCACCCCTCCACTTT. Amino acids: CASRTTGGRSPLHF.

The genes are TRBV15 and TRBJ1-4; 7 bases are shared with TRBD1. After removal of 3 bases from V and 8 bases from J, the junction contained 12 bases not matched to a gene. The CDR3 is 16 amino acids. The germline V gene encodes CDR1 LNHNV and CDR2 YYDKDF (reference sequence). The CDR3 DNA is TGTGCCACCAGCAGCACCGGGACAGCAGATAGGGAAAAACTGTTTTTT. Protein: CATSSTGTADREKLFF.

The CDR3 nucleotides are TGTGCCAGCTCACCGGGCCCGTTACAGAAGGCCTATGGCTACACCTTC. Protein sequence: CASSPGPLQKAYGYTF. The chain has TRBV18 and TRBJ1-2; D ambiguous. Germline V gene data show CDR1 as KGHSH and CDR2 as LQKENI. The CDR3 totals 16 residues. V lost 3 bases and J 4 bases, leaving 18 bases between the germline ends.

The chain has TRBV5-1 and TRBJ2-7; D remains ambiguous. CDR3 length equals 14 residues. The V and J ends lost 0 bases and 3 bases respectively, with 10 bases between them. Germline assignment: CDR1 SGHRS and CDR2 YFSETQ. The CDR3 protein is CASSLVSQNYEQYF. The DNA for the CDR3 is TGCGCCAGCAGCTTGGTATCACAAAACTACGAGCAGTACTTC.

The genes are TRBV7-2 and TRBJ2-3; D is unresolved. CDR3 length: 15 amino acids. V was shortened by 5 bases and J by 3 bases, with 15 bases between the two germline ends. The germline gives CDR1 SGHTA, CDR2 FQGNSA. The CDR3 reads CASSQVALTTDTQYF. In DNA, the CDR3 is TGTGCCAGCAGCCAAGTGGCCCTAACAACAGATACGCAGTATTTT.

The chain joins TRBV6-1 to TRBJ2-6; tentative D call: TRBD1 (6 bases). This CDR3 comprises 14 residues. CDR1 is MNHNS and CDR2 is SASEGT in the germline V gene. Trimming took 6 bases from V and 1 from J, leaving 7 bases between them. The CDR3 is CASRGGSGANVLTF. CDR3 nucleotide sequence: TGTGCCAGCAGAGGGGGTTCTGGGGCCAACGTCCTGACTTTC.

The sample holds one count of this clone. The chain has TRBV5-8 and TRBJ1-2; a possible D gene is TRBD1 (5 bases). V dropped 3 bases and J dropped 2 bases, with 14 bases sitting between them. The germline V gene has CDR1 SGHTS and CDR2 YDEGEE. This CDR3 has 15 amino acids. CDR3: CASSSGDRRNYGYTF. The CDR3 region has the DNA TGTGCCAGCAGCTCGGGGGACCGCCGAAACTATGGCTACACCTTC.

The rearrangement uses TRBV30 and TRBJ1-4; a weak D match, TRBD1 (5 bases). This CDR3 has 15 amino acids. CDR1 and CDR2 (germline): GTSNPN, SVGIG (reference sequence). V was clipped by 0 bases and J by 12 bases, with 20 bases between them. The chain's CDR3 is CAWSVPGQGSVELFF. DNA for the CDR3: TGTGCCTGGAGTGTACCTGGGCAGGGCTCAGTCGAACTGTTTTTT.

V gene TRBV29-1 combines with J gene TRBJ2-1; 15 nucleotides match TRBD2. Germline V CDR1 and CDR2: SQVTM, ANQGSEA. This CDR3 is 16 amino acids long. V was pared by 3 bases and J by 4 bases, with 4 bases of the junction left unmatched. CDR3 region: CSVEGTSGRIYNEQFF. The CDR3 DNA follows: TGCAGCGTTGAGGGGACTAGCGGGAGGATTTACAATGAGCAGTTCTTC.

The chain is built from TRBV4-2 and TRBJ2-7; D is tentatively TRBD1 or TRBD2 (6 bases each). The V gene lost 0 bases and the J gene lost 3 bases, with 15 bases spanning the gap. This CDR3 region has 16 residues. Germline values: CDR1 LGHNA, CDR2 YNFKEQ. The DNA of the CDR3 is TGTGCCAGCAGCCAAGATTGGGGGGCGAGTAACTACGAGCAGTACTTC. It is translated as CASSQDWGASNYEQYF.

V is TRBV23-1 and J is TRBJ1-1; no clear D gene. TRBV23-1 belongs to the ORF category, with a function that is uncertain. V was shortened by 0 bases and J by 6 bases, with 20 bases between the two germline ends. The CDR3 spans 17 residues. The CDR3 DNA reads as TGCGCCAGCAGTCAATCGGAAATTGTCGCAGACAAATCTGAAGCTTTCTTT. It encodes CASSQSEIVADKSEAFF.

This chain links TRBV11-2 with TRBJ1-1; D uncertain. V dropped 3 bases and J dropped 11 bases, with 10 bases sitting between them. Germline V lookup: CDR1 SGHAT, CDR2 FQNNGV. This CDR3 region has 11 residues. The CDR3: CASSLVGGAFF. In DNA, the CDR3 is TGTGCCAGCAGCTTGGTGGGAGGGGCTTTCTTT.

The chain joins TRBV4-1 to TRBJ2-7; possibly TRBD2 for D (6 bases). Trimming took 3 bases from V and 0 from J, leaving 12 bases between them. CDR1 and CDR2 (germline): MGHRA, YSYEKL. This CDR3 comprises 15 residues. CDR3 amino acids: CASSHLAASSYEQYF. The CDR3 nucleotides read TGCGCCAGCAGCCATTTAGCGGCGAGCTCCTACGAGCAGTACTTC.

This clone was seen a single time. This chain uses TRBV7-9 with TRBJ2-6, with 8 bases matching TRBD1. The J segment lost 2 bases and the V segment lost 5 bases, leaving 5 bases of the junction unmatched. Germline assignment: CDR1 SEHNR and CDR2 FQNEAQ (reference sequence). CDR3 length: 16 residues. DNA for the CDR3: TGTGCCAGCAGCCCTCGGACAGGGACTGGGGCCAACGTCCTGACTTTC. Protein product: CASSPRTGTGANVLTF.

This chain connects TRBV28 to TRBJ1-2; 8 nucleotides line up with TRBD1. This CDR3 comprises 14 residues. Per the germline V gene, CDR1 is MDHEN and CDR2 is SYDVKM. Germline trimming cut 6 bases from V and 3 bases from J; bases unmatched to any gene: 6. As DNA, the CDR3 is TGTGCCAGCAGCCCTGGACAGGGCCACTATGGCTACACCTTC. This codes for CASSPGQGHYGYTF.

The chain employs TRBV7-9 and TRBJ2-3, with D perhaps given as TRBD1 or TRBD2 (6 bases each). CDR1 SEHNR and CDR2 FQNEAQ come from the germline V gene (reference sequence). CDR3 length: 12 residues. With 4 bases removed from V and 9 bases from J, the gap between germline ends came to 11 bases. The CDR3, as DNA: TGTGCCAGCAGCTCAAGGGGGGAAACGCAGTATTTT. Translation: CASSSRGETQYF. Based on the CDR3 plus reference TRBV7-9 and TRBJ2-3, the full variable domain is DTGVSQNPRHKITKRGQNVTFRCDPISEHNRLYWYRQTLGQGPEFLTYFQNEAQLEKSRLLSDRFSAERPKGSFSTLEIQRTEQGDSAMYLCASSSRGETQYFGPGTRLTVL.